The 6 T cell receptor beta chains reported below all come from one sample, sequenced in a study of molecular identifiers for immune sequencing clone quantification. TCRdb recomputed calls from the PCR reads with MiXCR, one row per CDR3 protein. The sample contains hundreds of thousands of distinct CDR3 sequences, roughly 23% of which appear only once. The material sequenced was naive CD8+ T cells from blood, with Jurkat cell RNA spiked in. The subset is: FACS-sorted CD8+CD4-CCR7+CD45RA+ naive T cells. The receptors were gathered from a human donor in good health. Some libraries in this study had Jurkat cell RNA spiked in.

There are a few counts of this clonotype. The chain has TRBV30 and TRBJ2-5; tentative D call: TRBD2 (6 bases). Per germline, CDR1 GTSNPN and CDR2 SVGIG (reference sequence). V was clipped by 4 bases and J by 6 bases, with 15 bases between them. This CDR3 contains 13 residues. CDR3 DNA sequence: TGTGCCTGGAAGGGACCGGGAGTAAAGACCCAGTACTTC. Translating it yields CAWKGPGVKTQYF. Variable domain in full (rest from reference TRBV30 and TRBJ2-5): SQTIHQWPATLVQPVGSPLSLECTVEGTSNPNLYWYRQAAGRGLQLLFYSVGIGQISSEVPQNLSASRPQDRQFILSSKKLLLSDSGFYLCAWKGPGVKTQYFGPGTRLLVL.

Only a few counts were recorded for this clonotype. V and J are TRBV4-3 and TRBJ2-1, with a weak D call TRBD2 (6 bases). This CDR3 region has 18 residues. The V gene's germline CDR1 is LGHNA and CDR2 YSLEER. With 1 base removed from V and 6 bases from J, the gap between germline ends came to 22 bases. Here the CDR3 reads CASSQAFPEGPIPNEQFF. The CDR3 DNA reads TGCGCCAGCAGCCAAGCCTTCCCGGAGGGACCTATCCCCAATGAGCAGTTCTTC.

Concerning this clonotype: A much larger clone is a single base away; this may be a read error. The CDR3 DNA follows: TGTGCCGGCAGCTCCCATAGGGGAAGTGATGAAAAACTGTTTTTT. It encodes CAGSSHRGSDEKLFF. The V and J genes are TRBV7-9 and TRBJ1-4; maybe TRBD1 (5 bases). The CDR3 totals 15 residues. Germline loops: CDR1 SEHNR, CDR2 FQNEAQ (reference sequence).

This sequence joins TRBV19 and TRBJ1-1; no clear D gene. In germline, CDR1 is LNHDA, CDR2 SQIVND (reference sequence). Between the trimmed V and J ends, which lost 9 bases and 3 bases, there was a span of 17 bases. This CDR3 region has 14 residues. CDR3: CASSSWEMHTEAFF. CDR3 nucleotides: TGTGCCAGCTCTTCCTGGGAAATGCACACTGAAGCTTTCTTT.

Regarding this clonotype: A single base separates this from a much larger clone, so it may be a read error. The genes are TRBV4-1 and TRBJ1-1; no firm D call. CDR3 length: 16 residues. Germline-derived CDR1 and CDR2 are MGHRA and YSYEKL. The CDR3: CARSQDELLMNTEAFF. CDR3 sequence (DNA): TGCGCCCGCAGCCAAGATGAGCTCCTCATGAACACTGAAGCTTTCTTT.

The V and J genes are TRBV20-1 and TRBJ2-3, with 8 nucleotides matching TRBD1. This CDR3 contains 16 residues. The V and J ends lost 0 bases and 0 bases, in that order; junction bases with no gene match: 5. The germline CDR1 and CDR2 sequences are DFQATT and SNEGSKA (reference sequence). In DNA, the CDR3 is TGCAGTGCTAGAGACTGGACAGGGACTAGCACAGATACGCAGTATTTT. As protein: CSARDWTGTSTDTQYF.